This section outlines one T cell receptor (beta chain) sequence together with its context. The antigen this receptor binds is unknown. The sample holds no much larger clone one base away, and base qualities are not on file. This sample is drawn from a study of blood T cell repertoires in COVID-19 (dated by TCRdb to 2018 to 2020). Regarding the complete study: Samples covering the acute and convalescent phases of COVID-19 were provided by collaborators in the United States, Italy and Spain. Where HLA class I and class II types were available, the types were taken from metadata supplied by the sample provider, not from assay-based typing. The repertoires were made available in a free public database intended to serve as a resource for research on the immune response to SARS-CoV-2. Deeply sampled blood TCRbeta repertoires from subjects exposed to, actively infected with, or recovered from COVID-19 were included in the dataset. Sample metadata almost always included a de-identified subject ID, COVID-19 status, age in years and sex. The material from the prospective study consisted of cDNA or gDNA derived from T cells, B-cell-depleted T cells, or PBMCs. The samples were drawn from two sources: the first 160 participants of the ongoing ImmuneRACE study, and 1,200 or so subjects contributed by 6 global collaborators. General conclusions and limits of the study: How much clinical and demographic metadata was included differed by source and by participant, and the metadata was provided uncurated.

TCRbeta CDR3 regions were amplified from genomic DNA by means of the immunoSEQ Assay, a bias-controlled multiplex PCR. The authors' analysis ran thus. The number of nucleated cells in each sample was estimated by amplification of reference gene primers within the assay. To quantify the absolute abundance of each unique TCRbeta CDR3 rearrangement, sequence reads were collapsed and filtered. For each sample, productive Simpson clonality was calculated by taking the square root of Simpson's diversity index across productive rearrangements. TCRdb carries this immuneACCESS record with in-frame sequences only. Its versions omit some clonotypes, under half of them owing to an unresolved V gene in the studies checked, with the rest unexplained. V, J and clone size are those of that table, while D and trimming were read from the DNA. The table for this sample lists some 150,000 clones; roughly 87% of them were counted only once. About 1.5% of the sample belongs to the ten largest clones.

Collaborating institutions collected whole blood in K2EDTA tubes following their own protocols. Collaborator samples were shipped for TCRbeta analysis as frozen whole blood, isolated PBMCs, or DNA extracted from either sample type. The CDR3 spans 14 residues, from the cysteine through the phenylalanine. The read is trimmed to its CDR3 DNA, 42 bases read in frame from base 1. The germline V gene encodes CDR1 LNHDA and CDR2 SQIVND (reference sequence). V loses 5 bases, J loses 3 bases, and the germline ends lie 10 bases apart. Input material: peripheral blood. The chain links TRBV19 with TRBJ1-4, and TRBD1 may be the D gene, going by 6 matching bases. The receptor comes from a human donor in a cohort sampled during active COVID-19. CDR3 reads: CASSPGQANEKLFF. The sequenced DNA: TGTGCCAGTAGTCCGGGACAAGCTAATGAAAAACTGTTTTTT.